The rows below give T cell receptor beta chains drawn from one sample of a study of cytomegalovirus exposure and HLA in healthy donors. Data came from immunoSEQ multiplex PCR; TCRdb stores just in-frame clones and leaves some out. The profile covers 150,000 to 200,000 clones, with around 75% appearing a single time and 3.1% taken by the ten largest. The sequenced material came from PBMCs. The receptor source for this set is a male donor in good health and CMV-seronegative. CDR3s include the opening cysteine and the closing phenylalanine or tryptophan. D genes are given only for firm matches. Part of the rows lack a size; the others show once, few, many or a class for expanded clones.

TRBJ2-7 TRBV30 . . TGTGCCTGGACCAGTCGGGGACTCTCCTACGAGCAGTACTTC CAWTSRGLSYEQYF
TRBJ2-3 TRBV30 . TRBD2 TGTGCCTGGAGTGTATGGTCGGGACTAGTAAGAGATACGCAGTATTTT CAWSVWSGLVRDTQYF
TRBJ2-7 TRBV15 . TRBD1 TGTGCCACCAGCAGAGGTGGGCCGGGACAGGGGTCCTACGAGCAGTACTTC CATSRGGPGQGSYEQYF
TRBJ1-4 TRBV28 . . TGTGCCAGCAGTTCTCCCGCTCAGTACCTTAATGAAAAACTGTTTTTT CASSSPAQYLNEKLFF
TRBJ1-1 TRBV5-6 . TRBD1 TGTGCCAGCAGCACTCGGACAGGCTTGAACACTGAAGCTTTCTTT CASSTRTGLNTEAFF
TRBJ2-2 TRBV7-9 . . TGTGCCAGCAGCTTAGTCCCAGGAAACACCGGGGAGCTGTTTTTT CASSLVPGNTGELFF
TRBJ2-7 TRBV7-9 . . TGCGCCAGCAGCTTAAAGGTACAGGGCGCCGACGAGCAGTACTTC CASSLKVQGADEQYF
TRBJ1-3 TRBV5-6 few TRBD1 TGTGCCAGCAGCTTGGTGGGACAGGGGAGAGGTACCATATATTTT CASSLVGQGRGTIYF
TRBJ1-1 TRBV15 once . TGTGCCATCAGCAGAGTAGGGGACACTGAAGCTTTCTTT CAISRVGDTEAFF
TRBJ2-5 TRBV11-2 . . TGTGCCAGCAGCCAACCGGACTGGAAAGAGACCCAGTACTTC CASSQPDWKETQYF
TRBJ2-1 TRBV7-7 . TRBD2 TGTGCCAGCAGCTTAGGGCTAGCGGGAGTCAATGAGCAGTTCTTC CASSLGLAGVNEQFF
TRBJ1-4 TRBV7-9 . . TGTGCCAGCAGCTCACCTGGGGGCCTAGGGAATGAAAAACTGTTTTTT CASSSPGGLGNEKLFF
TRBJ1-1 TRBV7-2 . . TGTGCCAGCAGCCCCCCCCCGGGACAGAACACTGAAGCTTTCTTT CASSPPPGQNTEAFF
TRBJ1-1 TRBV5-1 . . TGCGCCAGCAGCCCGAGGGAGGTAGGAGTGAACACTGAAGCTTTCTTT CASSPREVGVNTEAFF
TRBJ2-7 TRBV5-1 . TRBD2 TGCGCCAGCAGCTTGGCCGGAGCGGGGGGGCCCTACGAGCAGTACTTC CASSLAGAGGPYEQYF
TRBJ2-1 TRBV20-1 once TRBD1 TGCAGTGCTGAGAGGGGGCGTATACAGTTCTTC CSAERGRIQFF
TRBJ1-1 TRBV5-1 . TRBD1 TGCGCCAGCAGCTCCCAACAGGGGGCCACTGAAGCTTTCTTT CASSSQQGATEAFF
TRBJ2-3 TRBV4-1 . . TGCGCCAGCAGCCAAGATCCTCCCCGGGGGGCTAGCACAGATACGCAGTATTTT CASSQDPPRGASTDTQYF
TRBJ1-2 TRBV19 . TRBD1 TGTGCCAGTACGGATAACTGGACAGGGGAAGGCTACACCTTC CASTDNWTGEGYTF
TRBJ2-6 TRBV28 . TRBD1 TGTGCCAGCAGTCCCTGGGACAGGGAATCTGGGGCCAACGTCCTGACTTTC CASSPWDRESGANVLTF
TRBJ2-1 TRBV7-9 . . TGTGCCAGCAGCTCACAGGGTTTAGGGGCCAATGAGCAGTTCTTC CASSSQGLGANEQFF
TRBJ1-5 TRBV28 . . TGTGCCAGCAGTTTTGGGGCATTTGGTAGTCAGCCCCAGCATTTT CASSFGAFGSQPQHF
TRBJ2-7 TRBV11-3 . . TGTGCCAGCAGCTTAGGTCAGGCCCACGAGCAGTACTTC CASSLGQAHEQYF
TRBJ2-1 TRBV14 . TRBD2 TGTGCCAGCAGCCAAGTGCGGGGCGGGAGGCGGGATGAGCAGTTCTTC CASSQVRGGRRDEQFF
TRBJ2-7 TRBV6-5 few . TGTGCCAGCAGTTTAACAGGCTACGAGCAGTACTTC CASSLTGYEQYF
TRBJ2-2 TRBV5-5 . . TGTGCCAGCAGCTTGGGGAGGGGCCCATGGAACACCGGGGAGCTGTTTTTT CASSLGRGPWNTGELFF
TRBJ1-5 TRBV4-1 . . TGCGCCAGCAGCTCCCCAGGGCAGCCCCAGCATTTT CASSSPGQPQHF
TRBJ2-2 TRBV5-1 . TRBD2 TGCGCCAGCGCACGCGGGGGGGACACCGGGGAGCTGTTTTTT CASARGGDTGELFF
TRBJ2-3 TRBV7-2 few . TGTGCCAGCAGCTTCCAGGCAAATCCCACAGATACGCAGTATTTT CASSFQANPTDTQYF
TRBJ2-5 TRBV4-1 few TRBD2 TGCGCCAGCAGCCACCCTACTAGCGGGGGGACACAAGAGACCCAGTACTTC CASSHPTSGGTQETQYF
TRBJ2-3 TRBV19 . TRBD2 TGTGCCAGTAGTGGGACTAGCCACAGTGCTAGCACAGATACGCAGTATTTT CASSGTSHSASTDTQYF
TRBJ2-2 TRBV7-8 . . TGTGCCAGCAGCTTAGCGGCCAGAAGAGGAGGGGAGCTGTTTTTT CASSLAARRGGELFF
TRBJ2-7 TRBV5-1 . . TGCGCCAGCAGGCGCGCCAAAGGGGGTTACGAGCAGTACTTC CASRRAKGGYEQYF
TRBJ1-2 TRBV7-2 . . TGTGCCAGCAGCTTAACTTCCATCGGCGGGAACTATGGCTACACCTTC CASSLTSIGGNYGYTF
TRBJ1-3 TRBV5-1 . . TGCGCCAGCAGCTTCTACCAGGGTGGAGAGAACACCATATATTTT CASSFYQGGENTIYF
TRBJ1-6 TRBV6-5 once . TGTGCCAGCAGTTACTGGAGTGGGGGAGGCCTTTCACCCCTCCACTTT CASSYWSGGGLSPLHF